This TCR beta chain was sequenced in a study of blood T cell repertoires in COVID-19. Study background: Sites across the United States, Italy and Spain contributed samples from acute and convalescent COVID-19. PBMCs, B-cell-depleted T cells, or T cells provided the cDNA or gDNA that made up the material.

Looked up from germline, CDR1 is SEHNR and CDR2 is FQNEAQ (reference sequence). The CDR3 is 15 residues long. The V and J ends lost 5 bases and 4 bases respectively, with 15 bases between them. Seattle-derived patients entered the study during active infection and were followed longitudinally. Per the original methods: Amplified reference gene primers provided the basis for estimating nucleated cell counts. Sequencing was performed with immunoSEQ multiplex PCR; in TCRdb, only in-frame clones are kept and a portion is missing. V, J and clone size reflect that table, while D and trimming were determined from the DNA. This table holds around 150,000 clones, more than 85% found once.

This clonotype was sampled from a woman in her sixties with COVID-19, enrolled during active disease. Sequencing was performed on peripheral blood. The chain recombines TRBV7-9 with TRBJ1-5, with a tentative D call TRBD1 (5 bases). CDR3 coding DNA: TGTGCCAGCAGCCGGCAGGGAAATCTTAATCAGCCCCAGCATTTT. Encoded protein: CASSRQGNLNQPQHF.